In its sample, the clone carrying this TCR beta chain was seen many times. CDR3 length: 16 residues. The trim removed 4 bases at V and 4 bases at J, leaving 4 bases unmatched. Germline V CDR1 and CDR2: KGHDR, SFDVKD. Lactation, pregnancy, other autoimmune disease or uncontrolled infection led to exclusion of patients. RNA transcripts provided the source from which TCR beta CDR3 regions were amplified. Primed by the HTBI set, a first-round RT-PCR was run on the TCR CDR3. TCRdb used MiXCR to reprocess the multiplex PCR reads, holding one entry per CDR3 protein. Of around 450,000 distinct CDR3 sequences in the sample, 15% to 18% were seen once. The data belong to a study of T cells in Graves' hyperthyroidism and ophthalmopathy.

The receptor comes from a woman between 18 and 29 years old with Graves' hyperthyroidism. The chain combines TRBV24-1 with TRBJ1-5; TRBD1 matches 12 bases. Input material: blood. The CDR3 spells CATSEGQGAWNQPQHF. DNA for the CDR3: TGTGCCACCAGTGAGGGACAGGGGGCATGGAATCAGCCCCAGCATTTT.